A single TCR beta chain is shown here with its context. The data derive from a study of T cell changes during pregnancy in multiple sclerosis. Trimming removed 6 bases from V and 6 bases from J, with 20 bases in between. Germline values: CDR1 MRHNA, CDR2 SNTAGT. This CDR3 region has 16 residues. Clones were sequenced by immunoSEQ multiplex PCR, and TCRdb holds only the in-frame ones, with some missing. The sample records fewer than 65,000 clones, about nine tenths being singletons. This sample comprised peripheral blood, obtained in the first trimester of pregnancy. The chain recombines TRBV6-4 with TRBJ2-2; TRBD2 is a possible D gene (5 bases). The receptor's source is a female donor in good health, enrolled as a control in a pregnancy study. CDR3 DNA: TGTGCCAGCAGAAGGACTGGGGTAGGATCTCCCGGGGAGCTGTTTTTT. Its translation: CASRRTGVGSPGELFF.